This T cell receptor (beta chain) was identified in a study of shared clonotypes between healthy human individuals. The CD4+ fraction was divided into a CD45RA+ naive subset and a CD45RA-negative memory subset. The repertoire was sequenced with immunoSEQ multiplex PCR; TCRdb's copy has only in-frame clones and lacks some. Of 2 million to 3 million clones in the sample, 90% to 95% are singletons; the top ten hold around 0.37%. The clonotype originates from a man aged 18 to 30 in good health. Some clones in this sample may be carry-over from other donors' samples. Sequencing used naive CD4+ T cells from PBMCs. Specified subset: CD45RA+ positively selected.

This CDR3 reads CASSIDVGGTDTQYF. The CDR3 DNA reads as TGTGCCAGTAGTATAGATGTGGGGGGCACAGATACGCAGTATTTT. The chain couples TRBV19 to TRBJ2-3; TRBD1 or TRBD2 may be the D gene (5 bases each). Per the germline V gene, CDR1 is LNHDA and CDR2 is SQIVND (reference sequence). This CDR3 is built from 15 residues. V lost 0 bases, J lost 1 base, and 8 bases lay in between. Drawing the rest from reference TRBV19 and TRBJ2-3, the complete variable domain is DGGITQSPKYLFRKEGQNVTLSCEQNLNHDAMYWYRQDPGQGLRLIYYSQIVNDFQKGDIAEGYSVSREKKESFPLTVTSAQKNPTAFYLCASSIDVGGTDTQYFGPGTRLTVL.